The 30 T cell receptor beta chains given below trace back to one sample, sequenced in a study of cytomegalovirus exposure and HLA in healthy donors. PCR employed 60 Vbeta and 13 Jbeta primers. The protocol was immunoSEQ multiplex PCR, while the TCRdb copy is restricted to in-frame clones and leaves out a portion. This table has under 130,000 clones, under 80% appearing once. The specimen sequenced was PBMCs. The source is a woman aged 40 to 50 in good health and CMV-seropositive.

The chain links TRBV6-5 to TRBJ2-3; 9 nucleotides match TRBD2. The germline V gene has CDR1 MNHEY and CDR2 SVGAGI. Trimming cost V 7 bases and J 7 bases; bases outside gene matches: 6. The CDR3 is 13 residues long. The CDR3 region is CASTDSGSHTQYF. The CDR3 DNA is TGTGCCAGCACTGATAGCGGGAGCCATACGCAGTATTTT.

In DNA form, the CDR3 reads TGTGCCAGCAGTTCGCCGGACTTCCCACAGTACTTC. This translates into CASSSPDFPQYF. The chain is built from TRBV28 and TRBJ2-7, with D possibly being TRBD2 (5 bases). Germline V gives CDR1 MDHEN, CDR2 SYDVKM. The V and J ends lost 4 bases and 10 bases respectively, with 14 bases between them. The CDR3 has 12 residues.

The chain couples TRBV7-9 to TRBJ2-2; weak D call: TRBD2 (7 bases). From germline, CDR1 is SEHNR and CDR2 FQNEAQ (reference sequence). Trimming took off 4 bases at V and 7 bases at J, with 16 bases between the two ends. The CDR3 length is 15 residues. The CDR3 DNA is TGTGCCAGCAGCTGGCCGGGCGGGGGCCTCGGGGAGCTGTTTTTT. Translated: CASSWPGGGLGELFF.

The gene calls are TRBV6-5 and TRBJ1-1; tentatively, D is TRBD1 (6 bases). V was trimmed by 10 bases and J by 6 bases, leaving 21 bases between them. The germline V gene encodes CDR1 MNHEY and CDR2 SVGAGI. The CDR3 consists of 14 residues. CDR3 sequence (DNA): TGTGCCACCCCTTGGGGGGGGCGGAGATCTGAAGCTTTCTTT. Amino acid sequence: CATPWGGRRSEAFF.

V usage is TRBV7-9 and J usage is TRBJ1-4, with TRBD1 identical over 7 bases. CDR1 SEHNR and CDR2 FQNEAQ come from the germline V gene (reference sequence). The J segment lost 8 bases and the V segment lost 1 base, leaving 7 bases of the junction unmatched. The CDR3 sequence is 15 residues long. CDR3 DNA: TGTGCCAGCAGCTTAGGAGGGGGCGGCTGGGAAAAACTGTTTTTT. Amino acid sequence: CASSLGGGGWEKLFF. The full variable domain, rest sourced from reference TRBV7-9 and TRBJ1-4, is DTGVSQNPRHKITKRGQNVTFRCDPISEHNRLYWYRQTLGQGPEFLTYFQNEAQLEKSRLLSDRFSAERPKGSFSTLEIQRTEQGDSAMYLCASSLGGGGWEKLFFGSGTQLSVL.

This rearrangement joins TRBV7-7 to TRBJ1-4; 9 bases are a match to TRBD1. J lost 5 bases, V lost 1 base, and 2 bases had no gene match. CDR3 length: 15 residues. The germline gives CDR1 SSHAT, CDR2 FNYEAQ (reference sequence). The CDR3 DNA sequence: TGTGCCAGCAGCTTAGGCGGGACAGGGAATGAAAAACTGTTTTTT. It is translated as CASSLGGTGNEKLFF.

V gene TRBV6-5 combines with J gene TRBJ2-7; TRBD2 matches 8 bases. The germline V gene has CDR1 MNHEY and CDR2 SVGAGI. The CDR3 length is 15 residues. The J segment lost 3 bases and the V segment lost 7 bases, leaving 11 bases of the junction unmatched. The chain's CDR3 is CASTNGLAGFYEQYF. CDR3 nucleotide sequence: TGTGCCAGCACCAACGGGCTAGCGGGCTTCTACGAGCAGTACTTC.

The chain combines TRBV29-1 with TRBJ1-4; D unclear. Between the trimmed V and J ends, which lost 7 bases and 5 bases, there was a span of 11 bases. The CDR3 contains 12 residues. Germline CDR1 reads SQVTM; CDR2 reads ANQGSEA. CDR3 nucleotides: TGCAGCGCACAAATACCAAATGAAAAACTGTTTTTT. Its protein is CSAQIPNEKLFF.

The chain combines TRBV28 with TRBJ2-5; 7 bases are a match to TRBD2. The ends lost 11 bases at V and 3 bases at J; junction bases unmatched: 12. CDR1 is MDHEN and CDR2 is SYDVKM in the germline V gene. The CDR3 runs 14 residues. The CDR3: CACRGAGEEETQYF. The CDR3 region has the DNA TGTGCCTGCCGCGGGGCGGGAGAGGAAGAGACCCAGTACTTC.

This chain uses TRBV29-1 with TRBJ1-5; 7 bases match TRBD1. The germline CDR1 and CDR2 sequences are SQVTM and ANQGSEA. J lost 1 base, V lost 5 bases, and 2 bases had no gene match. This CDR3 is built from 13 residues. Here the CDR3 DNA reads TGCAGCGTTTCAGGGGGGAGCAATCAGCCCCAGCATTTT. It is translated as CSVSGGSNQPQHF.

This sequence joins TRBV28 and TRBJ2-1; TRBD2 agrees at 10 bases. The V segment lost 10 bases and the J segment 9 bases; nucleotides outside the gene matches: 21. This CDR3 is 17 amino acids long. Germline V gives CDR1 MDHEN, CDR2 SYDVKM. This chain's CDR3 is CATDGKSGRALGGEQFF. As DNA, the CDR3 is TGTGCCACCGACGGGAAGAGCGGGAGGGCCCTCGGAGGTGAGCAGTTCTTC.

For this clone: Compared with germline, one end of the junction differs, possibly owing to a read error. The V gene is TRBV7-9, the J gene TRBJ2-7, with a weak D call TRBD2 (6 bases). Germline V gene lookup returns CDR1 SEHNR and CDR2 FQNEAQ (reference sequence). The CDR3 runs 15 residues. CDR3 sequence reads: CSSSWGLPSEEEQYF. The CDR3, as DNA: TGTTCCAGCAGCTGGGGACTCCCCAGCGAGGAGGAGCAGTACTTC.

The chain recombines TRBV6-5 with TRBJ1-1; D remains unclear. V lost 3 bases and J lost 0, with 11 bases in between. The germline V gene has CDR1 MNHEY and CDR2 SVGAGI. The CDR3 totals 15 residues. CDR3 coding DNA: TGTGCCAGCAGTTATAGAGGGCTCATGAACACTGAAGCTTTCTTT. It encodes CASSYRGLMNTEAFF.

CDR3 loop: CATSRRDRGWQPQHF. The CDR3 nucleotides are TGTGCCACCAGCAGACGGGACAGGGGGTGGCAGCCCCAGCATTTT. The V gene is TRBV15, the J gene TRBJ1-5; 11 bases fit TRBD1. V lost 2 bases to trimming and J lost 7 bases; unmatched junction nucleotides: 4. The CDR3 runs to 15 residues. Per germline, CDR1 LNHNV and CDR2 YYDKDF (reference sequence).

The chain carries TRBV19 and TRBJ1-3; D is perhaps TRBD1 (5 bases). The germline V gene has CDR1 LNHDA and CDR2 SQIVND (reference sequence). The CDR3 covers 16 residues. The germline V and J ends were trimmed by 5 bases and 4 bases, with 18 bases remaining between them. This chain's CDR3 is CASSVAGARGGNTIYF. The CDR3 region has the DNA TGTGCCAGTAGTGTGGCCGGGGCTCGGGGGGGAAACACCATATATTTT.

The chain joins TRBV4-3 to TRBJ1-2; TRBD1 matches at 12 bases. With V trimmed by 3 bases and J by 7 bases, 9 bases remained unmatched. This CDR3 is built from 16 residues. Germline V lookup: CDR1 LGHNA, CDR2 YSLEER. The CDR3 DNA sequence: TGCGCCAGCAGCCAGGGACAGGGGGCTTGGGGAGGTGGCTACACCTTC. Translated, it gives CASSQGQGAWGGGYTF.

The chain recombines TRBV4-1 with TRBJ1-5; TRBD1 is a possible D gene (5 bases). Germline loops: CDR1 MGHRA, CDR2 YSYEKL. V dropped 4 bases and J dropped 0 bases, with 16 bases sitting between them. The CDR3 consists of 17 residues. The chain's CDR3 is CASSLPREGYSNQPQHF. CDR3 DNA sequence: TGCGCCAGCAGCCTCCCTCGGGAGGGGTATAGCAATCAGCCCCAGCATTTT.

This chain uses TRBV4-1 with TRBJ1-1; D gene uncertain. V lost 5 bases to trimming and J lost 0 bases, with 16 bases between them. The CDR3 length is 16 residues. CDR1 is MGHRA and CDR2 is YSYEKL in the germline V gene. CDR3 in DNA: TGCGCCAGCAGCTTCAAATATCCTCTATTGAACACTGAAGCTTTCTTT. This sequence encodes CASSFKYPLLNTEAFF.

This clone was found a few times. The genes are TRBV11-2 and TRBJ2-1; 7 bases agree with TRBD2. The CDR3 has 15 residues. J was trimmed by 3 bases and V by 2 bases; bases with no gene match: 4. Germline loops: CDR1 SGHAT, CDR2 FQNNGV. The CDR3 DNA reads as TGTGCCAGCAGCTTATTCGGGGAGGGCTACAATGAGCAGTTCTTC. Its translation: CASSLFGEGYNEQFF.

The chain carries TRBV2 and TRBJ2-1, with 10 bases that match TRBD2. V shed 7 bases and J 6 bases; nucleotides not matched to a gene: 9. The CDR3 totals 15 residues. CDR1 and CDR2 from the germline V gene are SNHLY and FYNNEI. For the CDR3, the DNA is TGTGCCAGCATTCTAGCGGGGGAGGGTAGCAATGAGCAGTTCTTC. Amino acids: CASILAGEGSNEQFF.

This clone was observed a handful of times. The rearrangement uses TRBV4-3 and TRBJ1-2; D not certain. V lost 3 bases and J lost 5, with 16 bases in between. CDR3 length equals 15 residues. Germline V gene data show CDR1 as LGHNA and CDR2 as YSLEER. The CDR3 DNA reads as TGCGCCAGCAGCCAGACAAATCCGATCCAATATGGCTACACCTTC. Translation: CASSQTNPIQYGYTF.

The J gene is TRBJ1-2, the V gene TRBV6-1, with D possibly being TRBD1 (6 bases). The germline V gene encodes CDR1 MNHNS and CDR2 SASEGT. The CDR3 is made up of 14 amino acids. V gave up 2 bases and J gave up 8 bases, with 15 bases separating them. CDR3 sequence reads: CASSEYRVGDGYTF. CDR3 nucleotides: TGTGCCAGCAGTGAATACAGGGTGGGAGACGGCTACACCTTC.

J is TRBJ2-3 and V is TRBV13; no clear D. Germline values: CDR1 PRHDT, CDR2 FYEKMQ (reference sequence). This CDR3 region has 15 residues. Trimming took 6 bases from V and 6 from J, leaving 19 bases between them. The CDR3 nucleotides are TGTGCCAGCAGATCGAACGGTATCGCCGGGGATACGCAGTATTTT. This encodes CASRSNGIAGDTQYF.

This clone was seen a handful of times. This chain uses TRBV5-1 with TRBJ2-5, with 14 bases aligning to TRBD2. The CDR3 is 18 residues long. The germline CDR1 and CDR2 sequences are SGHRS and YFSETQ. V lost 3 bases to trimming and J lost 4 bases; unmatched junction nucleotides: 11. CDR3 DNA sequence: TGCGCCAGCAGCTCGGGTCTCCTCGGGACTAGCGGGGGAGAGACCCAGTACTTC. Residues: CASSSGLLGTSGGETQYF.

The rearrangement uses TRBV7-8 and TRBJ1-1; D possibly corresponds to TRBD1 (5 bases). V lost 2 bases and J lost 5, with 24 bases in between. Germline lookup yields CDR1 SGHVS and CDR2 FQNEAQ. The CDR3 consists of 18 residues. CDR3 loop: CASSLIGRWGERGTEAFF. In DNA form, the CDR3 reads TGTGCCAGCAGCTTAATTGGGAGGTGGGGGGAAAGAGGGACTGAAGCTTTCTTT.

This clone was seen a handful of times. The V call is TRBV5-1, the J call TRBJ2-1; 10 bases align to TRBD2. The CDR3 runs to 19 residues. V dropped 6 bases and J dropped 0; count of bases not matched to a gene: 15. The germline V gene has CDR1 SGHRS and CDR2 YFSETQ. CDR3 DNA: TGCGCCAGCACATCCCGGAGTCCTAGCGGGAGAGCCTCCTACAATGAGCAGTTCTTC. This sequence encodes CASTSRSPSGRASYNEQFF. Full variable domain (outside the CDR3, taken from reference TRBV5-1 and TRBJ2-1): KAGVTQTPRYLIKTRGQQVTLSCSPISGHRSVSWYQQTPGQGLQFLFEYFSETQRNKGNFPGRFSGRQFSNSRSEMNVSTLELGDSALYLCASTSRSPSGRASYNEQFFGPGTRLTVL.

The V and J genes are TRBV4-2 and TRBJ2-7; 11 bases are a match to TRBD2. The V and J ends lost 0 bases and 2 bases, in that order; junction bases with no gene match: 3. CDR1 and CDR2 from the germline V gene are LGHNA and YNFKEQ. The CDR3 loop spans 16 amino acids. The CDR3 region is CASSQEGSGRAYEQYF. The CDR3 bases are TGTGCCAGCAGCCAAGAGGGTAGCGGGAGGGCCTACGAGCAGTACTTC.

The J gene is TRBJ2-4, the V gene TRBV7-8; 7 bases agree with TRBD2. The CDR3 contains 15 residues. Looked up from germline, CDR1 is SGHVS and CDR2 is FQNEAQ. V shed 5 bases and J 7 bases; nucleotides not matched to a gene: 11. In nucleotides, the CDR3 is TGTGCCAGCAGCCTTTCGGGGGGTTCGGGGAACATTCAGTACTTC. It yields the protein CASSLSGGSGNIQYF.

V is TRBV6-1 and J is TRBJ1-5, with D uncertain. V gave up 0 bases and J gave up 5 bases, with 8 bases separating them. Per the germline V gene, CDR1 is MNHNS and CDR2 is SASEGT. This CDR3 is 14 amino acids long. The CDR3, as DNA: TGTGCCAGCAGTGAAGCACAGCTTCATCAGCCCCAGCATTTT. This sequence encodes CASSEAQLHQPQHF.

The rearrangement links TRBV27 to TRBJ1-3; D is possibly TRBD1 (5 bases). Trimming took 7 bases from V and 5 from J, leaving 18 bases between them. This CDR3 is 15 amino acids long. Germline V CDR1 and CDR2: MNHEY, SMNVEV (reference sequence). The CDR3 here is CASTLGLKKRNTIYF. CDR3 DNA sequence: TGTGCCAGCACCCTGGGGCTGAAAAAAAGAAACACCATATATTTT.